This T cell receptor (beta chain) stems from a study of T cell clonality in common variable immunodeficiency (dated by TCRdb to the mid-2010s). Standard criteria were used to diagnose CVID, namely serum IgG, IgA and/or IgM reduced below the normal range together with specific antibody deficiency. There were approximately 46 subjects in the CVID group (roughly 29 male and roughly 15 female), ranging in age from roughly 8 to 64 years, with a mean age of around 39. Both CVID patients and healthy controls were predominantly of Caucasian heritage. At the time of study participation, every CVID subject had been on replacement immunoglobulin therapy for at least one year. When blood was collected, none of the CVID subjects were ill or on immunomodulatory or immunosuppressive medication. From each donor, about 4.5 to 9 ml of heparinized peripheral whole blood was collected. Genomic DNA from adults with common variable immune deficiency (CVID) and from healthy adult controls was used to sequence TCRbeta CDR3 repertoires. Diluted blood was subjected to density centrifugation over Hypaque 1077 or Ficoll-Paque for isolation of peripheral blood mononuclear cells. Genomic DNA was extracted from unsorted mononuclear cells by Qiagen column purification or by a centrifugation-based method.

Points on this clone: Its antigen remains unidentified. The CDR3 extends 3 residues past the end of the read, so its final part is completed from the germline J gene.

Equivalent amounts of genomic DNA from CVID and control samples were used as sequencing input. For every sample, a 60 bp segment covering the rearranged TCRbeta CDR3 region was amplified and then sequenced. The immunoSEQ assay, a bias-corrected multiplex PCR combined with high-throughput sequencing, was used for TCRbeta amplification. The study's processing was this. Every unique nucleotide sequence counted as a clone and was annotated with V, D and J genes, copy number and frequency. Sequences were labeled productive if in frame, and non-productive if out of frame or containing stop codons. As previously described, clonality was computed from Shannon's entropy. The predicted amino acid sequences of productive clones were used to derive the mean CDR3 Kyte-Doolittle hydropathy. Hierarchical clustering of scaled V gene usage was performed with the R hclust function using Manhattan distance and complete linkage. Sharing of clones by CDR3 amino acid sequence was evaluated by resampling 12 repertoires per group over 100 rounds. Repertoires were searched for 65 to 75 published EBV-specific and 245 published CMV-specific TCRbeta sequences. Analysis left out a couple of CVID samples that produced under 10,000 sequences, so around 40 CVID repertoires remained. TCRdb stores this immuneACCESS table with in-frame sequences only. Part of the clones is absent; in the studies checked, under half of the shortfall reflects unresolved V genes, and no reason is known for the rest. V and J calls plus clone size are reproduced from that table; the DNA served to infer D and trimming. With roughly 5,000 clones recorded, this sample contains no clone counted only once. The top ten clonotypes cover 14% of the sample.

The study at large found these results: Even though DNA input was equal, the average per sample came to some 90,000 unique sequences for controls compared with 25,000 to 35,000 for CVID samples. Differences among patients in the CVID cohort limited the correlations between repertoire features and clinical complications. CVID TCRbeta sequences reportedly showed fewer deletions and N-nucleotide insertions and lacked highly modified clones with 13 or more V deletions. It was noted by the authors that sequencing of the repertoires of T cell subpopulations would be needed to clarify the cause of the increased clonality in CVID. Healthy controls shared more TCRbeta clones with each other than CVID subjects shared among themselves (p < 0.0001). Increased TCRbeta clonality was found in CVID subjects compared with healthy controls (t-test p = 0.018), with the increase being most characteristic of about a third of subjects.

Including cysteine and phenylalanine, the CDR3 has 16 amino acids. Part of the CDR3 DNA is given, 39 bases translated from base 1. CDR1 SGHRS and CDR2 YFSETQ are derived from the germline V gene. V has 0 bases trimmed and J has 3 bases trimmed; junction bases matching no gene number 7. The sequence derives from a human donor with common variable immunodeficiency. Sequenced material: peripheral blood mononuclear cells. The chain was built from TRBV5-1 and TRBJ2-5; TRBD1 aligns with 8 central bases. The CDR3 has the sequence CASSLVGTDREETQYF. The sequenced part of the CDR3 DNA is TGCGCCAGCAGCTTGGTGGGGACGGACAGGGAAGAGACC.